Listed below are T cell receptor beta chains from one sample, sequenced in a study of blood T cell repertoires in COVID-19. Generated by immunoSEQ multiplex PCR, the TCRdb table keeps only in-frame clones and is missing some. The sample yields more than 300,000 clones, 70% to 90% seen once. The sample consisted of PBMCs or T cells enriched from blood (not recorded which). All receptors come from a woman between 18 and 29 years old who had recovered from COVID-19. Both conserved end residues are part of each CDR3.

V,J,CDR3
TRBV11-2,TRBJ1-5,CASSSTTGGGSQPQHF
TRBV7-2,TRBJ2-1,CASSSYRGPYNEQFF
TRBV4-2,TRBJ1-1,CASSQEWGRLLDTEAFF
TRBV4-1,TRBJ1-2,CASSRMDSPFNYGYTF
TRBV2,TRBJ1-3,CASNPRSYSGNTIYF
TRBV10-2,TRBJ2-7,CASSEGQGGYEQYF
TRBV6-5,TRBJ2-1,CASRRTSGGYNEQFF
TRBV29-1,TRBJ2-6,CSVRGGAGRPGANVLTF
TRBV7-9,TRBJ1-2,CASSFDRASNYGYTF
TRBV18,TRBJ1-1,CASTGTEAFF
TRBV9,TRBJ1-1,CASSQDNTAAFF
TRBV7-9,TRBJ1-1,CASSFLSTEAFF
TRBV3-1/TRBV3-2,TRBJ2-1,CASSRGLAGLDEQFF
TRBV5-5,TRBJ1-2,CASKRGHSDGYTF
TRBV6-5,TRBJ1-1,CASSYGQNTEAFF
TRBV12-3/TRBV12-4,TRBJ2-7,CASSQRVPYEQYF
TRBV28,TRBJ2-7,CASRPGTGSYEQYF
TRBV19,TRBJ2-7,CASSVGLAVSYEQYF
TRBV19,TRBJ2-7,CASSGRSGSRYEQYF
TRBV28,TRBJ1-5,CASSTIADRRLGAYSNQPQHF
TRBV5-1,TRBJ1-4,CASSPGQAFEKLFF
TRBV6-1,TRBJ2-7,CASSESIPPSSYEQYF
TRBV18,TRBJ2-7,CASSPPTATGSYEQYF
TRBV5-1,TRBJ1-2,CASSGTGGNYGYTF
TRBV4-1,TRBJ1-5,CASSQPGGPQHF
TRBV24-1,TRBJ1-5,CATSDLTGDQPQHF
TRBV7-9,TRBJ2-2,CASSSRQGALTGELFF
TRBV11-2,TRBJ1-4,CASSSTARPTGYEKLFF
TRBV30,TRBJ2-1,CALDRLAQGIYEQFF
TRBV7-8,TRBJ2-6,CASSLGGAGANVLTF
TRBV28,TRBJ2-3,CASSPSVDTQYF
TRBV7-6,TRBJ1-4,CASSLGGGRYEKLFF
TRBV7-9,TRBJ1-1,CASSYRGEAFF
TRBV9,TRBJ1-2,CASSVEQGAEGYTF
TRBV24-1,TRBJ1-2,CATSDGTGYGYTF
TRBV3-1/TRBV3-2,TRBJ2-3,CASSQIRDTQYF
TRBV6-5,TRBJ2-7,CASSSGLSNSYEQYF
TRBV6-5,TRBJ1-2,CASSSQGAAPYGYTF
TRBV24-1,TRBJ2-3,CATGQGGITDTQYF
TRBV7-9,TRBJ1-2,CASSSKGPRGLNYGYTF
TRBV5-4,TRBJ1-1,CASTREYMRTEAFF
TRBV3-1/TRBV3-2,TRBJ2-1,CASSDLAGGGSWNEQFF
TRBV2,TRBJ1-4,CASRYRGTNEKLFF
TRBV12-3/TRBV12-4,TRBJ2-7,CASSLRGYEQYF
TRBV29-1,TRBJ1-1,CSVKDRGGTEAFF